This TCR beta chain was captured in a study of cytomegalovirus exposure and HLA in healthy donors. The germline V gene has CDR1 DFQATT and CDR2 SNEGSKA (reference sequence). The CDR3 is 11 residues long. With respect to this clone: One end of the junction is discordant with germline, which a read error may explain.

The donors, nominally healthy at sampling, likely had unrecorded immune exposures. PCR employed 60 Vbeta and 13 Jbeta primers. Produced via immunoSEQ multiplex PCR; TCRdb's table is partial and in-frame only. Here the sample table reports over 75,000 clones. What was sequenced was PBMCs. This receptor was obtained from a man aged 50-60 years in good health and CMV-seronegative. The chain employs TRBV20-1 and TRBJ2-7, with TRBD1 as a possible D gene (6 bases). CDR3 sequence (DNA): TGCAGTGCTAGAGACCAACAGGGTGGGGGCTTC. Translating it yields CSARDQQGGGF.